The 27 T cell receptor beta chains below come from one sample, sequenced in a study of identical twins. TCRdb recomputed calls from the 5' RACE reads with MiXCR, one row per CDR3 protein. The top ten hold 5.5% to 9% of the sample, which has under 350,000 distinct CDR3 sequences, roughly 9.7% seen once. These data were also reused for a study on yellow fever vaccine responses in identical twins.

Sequencing input: CD8+ T cells sorted from blood. The receptor set was obtained from a young woman in good health.

V usage is TRBV6-1 and J usage is TRBJ1-5; D remains ambiguous. Germline V gene data show CDR1 as MNHNS and CDR2 as SASEGT. This CDR3 is built from 14 residues. V was pared by 6 bases and J by 3 bases, with 12 bases between. CDR3 amino acids: CASSITGPNQPQHF. CDR3 nucleotides: TGTGCCAGCAGCATAACCGGACCCAATCAGCCCCAGCATTTT.

This clonotype has ten or more counts. The chain has TRBV7-9 and TRBJ2-2, with 7 bases lining up with TRBD1. The CDR3 is 15 residues long. V dropped 5 bases and J dropped 9; count of bases not matched to a gene: 12. Germline lookup yields CDR1 SEHNR and CDR2 FQNEAQ (reference sequence). The CDR3 protein is CASSPGQDLFRELFF. DNA for the CDR3: TGTGCCAGCAGCCCTGGACAGGACCTCTTCAGGGAGCTGTTTTTT.

This clonotype was seen more than once but under ten times. The chain recombines TRBV11-2 with TRBJ2-5; no clear D. This CDR3 is 12 amino acids long. V was pared by 4 bases and J by 1 base, with 4 bases between. The germline gives CDR1 SGHAT, CDR2 FQNNGV. DNA of the CDR3: TGTGCCAGCAGCTCACCCCAAGAGACCCAGTACTTC. It yields the protein CASSSPQETQYF.

This clonotype came up many times. The gene calls are TRBV15 and TRBJ2-1; TRBD2 agrees at 10 bases. This CDR3 contains 18 residues. The germline V gene has CDR1 LNHNV and CDR2 YYDKDF (reference sequence). With 2 bases clipped from V and 7 bases from J, the junction kept 14 bases outside the gene matches. The CDR3 reads CATSRYSPGSSGGNEQFF. CDR3 nucleotide sequence: TGTGCCACCAGCAGATATTCACCAGGGTCTAGCGGGGGTAATGAGCAGTTCTTC. The full variable domain, its missing parts supplied by reference TRBV15 and TRBJ2-1, is DAMVIQNPRYQVTQFGKPVTLSCSQTLNHNVMYWYQQKSSQAPKLLFHYYDKDFNNEADTPDNFQSRRPNTSFCFLDIRSPGLGDTAMYLCATSRYSPGSSGGNEQFFGPGTRLTVL.

This clonotype was counted between two and nine times. The chain combines TRBV6-2 or TRBV6-3 with TRBJ2-3; TRBD2 matches at 10 bases. The germline V gene encodes CDR1 MNHEY and CDR2 SVGEGT. The J segment lost 5 bases and the V segment lost 10 bases, leaving 12 bases of the junction unmatched. The CDR3 totals 15 residues. CDR3 sequence (DNA): TGTGCCACAAAACCGCGGCTAGCGGGGGTAGATACGCAGTATTTT. Its translation is CATKPRLAGVDTQYF.

This clonotype was counted many times. The rearrangement links TRBV6-4 to TRBJ2-3, with 9 nucleotides matching TRBD1. J gave up 2 bases and V 3 bases, and 3 bases lay outside the gene matches. This CDR3 region has 15 residues. Germline values: CDR1 MRHNA, CDR2 SNTAGT. CDR3 residues: CASSEGTGSTDTQYF. DNA of the CDR3: TGTGCCAGCAGTGAAGGGACAGGGTCCACAGATACGCAGTATTTT.

This clonotype has a handful of counts. The rearrangement links TRBV24-1 to TRBJ2-5; 9 bases agree with TRBD1. Trimming removed 3 bases from V and 5 bases from J; junction bases left unmatched: 3. Germline V lookup: CDR1 KGHDR, CDR2 SFDVKD. The CDR3 sequence is 14 residues long. The CDR3 DNA reads TGTGCCACCAGTGATCGGACAGGGGAGGAGACCCAGTACTTC. Translated: CATSDRTGEETQYF.

This clonotype was seen at least ten times. The chain combines TRBV6-2 or TRBV6-3 with TRBJ1-1; D gene ambiguous. This CDR3 is 13 amino acids long. Deletions cut 6 bases from V and 0 bases from J, with 8 bases between. Germline V gene data show CDR1 as MNHEY and CDR2 as SVGEGT. The CDR3 nucleotides read TGTGCCAGCAGGGGCGCGATGAACACTGAAGCTTTCTTT. This codes for CASRGAMNTEAFF.

This clonotype showed up just a few times. The CDR3 sequence: CASSTGRLNTEAFF. The DNA for the CDR3 is TGTGCCAGCAGCACGGGACGCTTGAACACTGAAGCTTTCTTT. The chain recombines TRBV9 with TRBJ1-1, with D possibly matching TRBD1 (5 bases). This CDR3 region has 14 residues. Germline CDR1 SGDLS, CDR2 YYNGEE. The V end was cut by 4 bases, the J end by 0 bases, with 10 bases between.

This clonotype was recorded at least ten times. The rearrangement links TRBV20-1 to TRBJ2-4; TRBD1 matches at 10 bases. Germline values: CDR1 DFQATT, CDR2 SNEGSKA (reference sequence). The CDR3 is 15 residues long. V lost 5 bases, J lost 2 bases, and 6 bases stayed unmatched. The CDR3 loop reads CSAFSGQGTKNIQYF. In DNA, the CDR3 is TGCAGTGCTTTCTCGGGACAGGGGACCAAAAACATTCAGTACTTC.

This clonotype was detected many times. This rearrangement joins TRBV7-6 to TRBJ2-7; D tentatively reads TRBD1 or TRBD2 (5 bases each). Trimming left V 5 bases short and J 3 bases short, with 11 bases between. The CDR3 runs to 13 residues. CDR1 and CDR2 (germline): SGHVS, FNYEAQ. This chain's CDR3 is CASSTRDRYEQYF. CDR3 coding DNA: TGTGCCAGCAGCACCCGGGACCGCTACGAGCAGTACTTC.

V and J are TRBV6-4 and TRBJ2-3; TRBD2 aligns across 8 bases. J gave up 1 base and V 5 bases, and 5 bases lay outside the gene matches. Germline V CDR1 and CDR2: MRHNA, SNTAGT. The CDR3 has 15 amino acids. DNA of the CDR3: TGTGCCAGCAGTACTAGCGGTGGTGGCACAGATACGCAGTATTTT. Its protein is CASSTSGGGTDTQYF.

V gene TRBV7-9 combines with J gene TRBJ2-1; TRBD1 aligns across 10 bases. With V trimmed by 6 bases and J by 9 bases, 5 bases remained unmatched. The germline CDR1 and CDR2 sequences are SEHNR and FQNEAQ (reference sequence). The CDR3 extends over 13 amino acids. The CDR3, as DNA: TGTGCCAGCAGGGGACAGGGGACTTCTGAGCAGTTCTTC. Amino acid sequence: CASRGQGTSEQFF. The variable domain in full, completed from reference TRBV7-9 and TRBJ2-1, reads DTGVSQNPRHKITKRGQNVTFRCDPISEHNRLYWYRQTLGQGPEFLTYFQNEAQLEKSRLLSDRFSAERPKGSFSTLEIQRTEQGDSAMYLCASRGQGTSEQFFGPGTRLTVL.

This clonotype has a handful of counts. This chain uses TRBV5-1 with TRBJ2-7, with D perhaps matching TRBD1 (6 bases). The CDR3 loop spans 14 amino acids. Germline V gene data show CDR1 as SGHRS and CDR2 as YFSETQ. Trimming took 2 bases from V and 4 from J, leaving 13 bases between them. The CDR3 DNA is TGCGCCAGCAGCTTCACCTCAGGGGCGTACGAGCAGTACTTC. Translating it yields CASSFTSGAYEQYF.

This clonotype was detected a few times. The CDR3 is CASSVRDLEGQFF. In DNA form, the CDR3 reads TGTGCCAGCAGCGTTCGGGACCTGGAAGGGCAGTTCTTC. The chain carries TRBV7-9 and TRBJ2-1, with D possibly called TRBD1 or TRBD2 (5 bases each). V shed 5 bases and J shed 12 bases, with 17 bases lying between them. The CDR3 spans 13 residues. The germline gives CDR1 SEHNR, CDR2 FQNEAQ (reference sequence).

About this clonotype: At one of its ends the junction is not consistent with the germline gene, which may arise from a read error. The chain is built from TRBV6-2 or TRBV6-3 and TRBJ2-5; 7 nucleotides line up with TRBD1. CDR1 is MNHEY, CDR2 SVGEGT, per germline. CDR3 length: 16 amino acids. This CDR3 is CSSSSLQQGIQETQYF. For the CDR3, the DNA is TGTTCCAGCAGTTCCCTGCAACAGGGGATCCAAGAGACCCAGTACTTC.

In this sample, this clonotype turned up many times. The chain employs TRBV4-2 and TRBJ1-4; 7 bases agree with TRBD1. The V and J ends lost 2 bases and 0 bases, in that order; junction bases with no gene match: 9. The CDR3 length is 18 residues. Germline V lookup: CDR1 LGHNA, CDR2 YNFKEQ. The CDR3 DNA is TGTGCCAGCAGCCAACTCCGGACAGGAGAGGCAACTAATGAAAAACTGTTTTTT. Its protein is CASSQLRTGEATNEKLFF.

Many counts were recorded for this clonotype. V usage is TRBV12-3 or TRBV12-4 and J usage is TRBJ2-3; D is unresolved. V was pared by 8 bases and J by 4 bases, with 7 bases between. CDR3 size: 11 residues. The CDR3 protein is CASSVADTQYF. The CDR3 DNA is TGTGCCAGCTCCGTAGCAGATACGCAGTATTTT.

This clonotype was seen more than once but under ten times. The chain employs TRBV4-1 and TRBJ1-1; a weak D match, TRBD1 (5 bases). This CDR3 is built from 15 residues. Per germline, CDR1 MGHRA and CDR2 YSYEKL. V was shortened by 0 bases and J by 4 bases, with 12 bases between the two germline ends. CDR3 DNA sequence: TGCGCCAGCAGCCAAGATGGTCAGGGTTCCACTGAAGCTTTCTTT. As protein: CASSQDGQGSTEAFF.

This clonotype was seen at least ten times. The chain recombines TRBV5-1 with TRBJ2-7, with TRBD1 matching 8 bases. Germline-derived CDR1 and CDR2 are SGHRS and YFSETQ. This CDR3 contains 15 residues. The trim removed 4 bases at V and 5 bases at J, leaving 11 bases unmatched. CDR3 sequence reads: CASSPYGQGGNEQYF. The CDR3 coding sequence is TGCGCCAGCAGCCCCTACGGACAGGGTGGGAACGAGCAGTACTTC.

V gene TRBV7-9 combines with J gene TRBJ1-5, with TRBD1 as a possible D gene (6 bases). CDR3 length: 15 residues. The germline V gene encodes CDR1 SEHNR and CDR2 FQNEAQ (reference sequence). Trimming cost V 6 bases and J 6 bases, with 18 bases left between them. The CDR3 nucleotides read TGTGCCAGCAGTCCCATAGGGGGTTCTTTTCAGCCCCAGCATTTT. Its protein is CASSPIGGSFQPQHF.

This clonotype has a handful of counts. V gene TRBV7-9 combines with J gene TRBJ2-1, with 7 nucleotides matching TRBD2. The CDR3 contains 14 residues. Germline CDR1 and CDR2: SEHNR and FQNEAQ (reference sequence). V trimming: 4 bases; J trimming: 7 bases; junction bases outside the gene matches: 7. CDR3 region: CASSWDGTTNEQFF. In DNA, the CDR3 is TGTGCCAGCAGCTGGGACGGGACTACAAATGAGCAGTTCTTC.

This clonotype was seen only a few times. The CDR3 coding sequence is TGTGCCTGGAGCTCCCTGGGGGAGACCCAGTACTTC. As protein: CAWSSLGETQYF. The rearrangement joins TRBV30 to TRBJ2-5, with no clear D. The germline gives CDR1 GTSNPN, CDR2 SVGIG (reference sequence). The CDR3 sequence is 12 residues long. Trimming removed 3 bases from V and 5 bases from J, with 10 bases in between.

This clonotype was observed a few times. The chain combines TRBV5-1 with TRBJ1-1, with TRBD1 identical over 9 bases. Germline CDR1 reads SGHRS; CDR2 reads YFSETQ. This CDR3 region has 15 residues. Germline trimming cut 2 bases from V and 4 bases from J; bases unmatched to any gene: 6. CDR3 nucleotides: TGCGCCAGCAGCTTCTCTAGGACAGGGGCCACTGAAGCTTTCTTT. Translated: CASSFSRTGATEAFF.

The chain joins TRBV28 to TRBJ2-1, with 7 nucleotides matching TRBD1. With 1 base clipped from V and 5 bases from J, the junction kept 14 bases outside the gene matches. The CDR3 has 18 amino acids. Germline V gene lookup returns CDR1 MDHEN and CDR2 SYDVKM. The CDR3 DNA reads as TGTGCCAGCAGTTTATCGGGACAGTGGATCCTTTCCGACAATGAGCAGTTCTTC. Protein product: CASSLSGQWILSDNEQFF.

This clonotype has only a few counts. The genes are TRBV20-1 and TRBJ2-7, with a tentative D call TRBD2 (6 bases). This CDR3 has 14 amino acids. The V end lost 5 bases, the J end lost 0 bases, and 14 bases lay between the germline ends. Germline CDR1 and CDR2: DFQATT and SNEGSKA (reference sequence). For the CDR3, the DNA is TGCAGTGCTGACGGACTACTGAGCTCCTACGAGCAGTACTTC. It specifies CSADGLLSSYEQYF.

Only a few counts were recorded for this clonotype. J is TRBJ2-1 and V is TRBV7-9; 11 bases are a match to TRBD2. Germline CDR1 is SEHNR and CDR2 is FQNEAQ (reference sequence). The ends lost 0 bases at V and 7 bases at J; junction bases unmatched: 2. The CDR3 consists of 15 residues. CDR3 region: CASSLATSGANEQFF. The CDR3 bases are TGTGCCAGCAGCTTAGCGACTAGCGGGGCAAATGAGCAGTTCTTC.